This is a list of T cell receptor beta chains from one sample in a study of OX40 agonist ivuxolimab in advanced cancers. Generated by immunoSEQ multiplex PCR, the TCRdb table keeps only in-frame clones and is missing some. The sample has about 83,000 clones, around 84% seen once. The sample was CD4+ or CD8+ T cells sorted from blood, taken in a trial of the OX40 agonist ivuxolimab. The receptors here all came from an adult with an advanced solid tumor such as melanoma, head and neck, liver or kidney cancer. Each CDR3 is given with its conserved first and last residue. D genes are given only for firm matches. Expanded clones get a size class; other rows say once, few or many, or leave the size out.

TRBD2	TRBV9	few	TRBJ2-5	CASSVAGGPQETQYF	TGTGCCAGCAGCGTAGCGGGGGGGCCCCAAGAGACCCAGTACTTC
-	TRBV5-6	-	TRBJ1-2	CASRRQGANYGYTF	TGTGCCAGCAGACGTCAGGGTGCCAACTATGGCTACACCTTC
-	TRBV5-4	-	TRBJ1-2	CASSLWGNYGYTF	TGTGCCAGCAGCTTATGGGGGAACTATGGCTACACCTTC
TRBD1	TRBV7-9	few	TRBJ1-2	CASSPSGQGDYGYTF	TGTGCCAGCAGCCCCTCCGGCCAGGGGGACTATGGCTACACCTTC
-	TRBV1	-	TRBJ2-1	CTSSQENNEQFF	TGCACCAGCAGCCAAGAAAACAATGAGCAGTTCTTC
-	TRBV27	few	TRBJ2-5	CASSLRVRETQYF	TGTGCCAGCAGTTTACGAGTACGCGAGACCCAGTACTTC
-	TRBV5-1	-	TRBJ2-5	CASSPPTEAGETQYF	TGCGCCAGCAGCCCTCCGACAGAAGCGGGAGAGACCCAGTACTTC
-	TRBV6-1	-	TRBJ2-6	CATTPGPAGANVLTF	TGTGCCACCACCCCAGGCCCGGCCGGGGCCAACGTCCTGACTTTC
TRBD2	TRBV11-3	-	TRBJ2-7	CASSLRGTSYEQYF	TGTGCCAGCAGCTTGCGGGGGACCTCCTACGAGCAGTACTTC
TRBD1	TRBV9	few	TRBJ1-3	CASSVQQGVYGNTIYF	TGTGCCAGCAGCGTCCAACAGGGGGTCTATGGAAACACCATATATTTT
-	TRBV6-1	-	TRBJ1-6	CASRDSYNSPLHF	TGTGCCAGCAGGGACTCCTATAATTCACCCCTCCACTTT
-	TRBV5-1	-	TRBJ1-2	CASSPGDTVRYGYTF	TGCGCCAGCAGCCCGGGGGACACCGTTCGATATGGCTACACCTTC
-	TRBV28	-	TRBJ2-1	CASSSGGETPYNEQFF	TGTGCCAGCTCAAGTGGTGGTGAGACACCTTACAATGAGCAGTTCTTC
-	TRBV19	-	TRBJ2-5	CASSMGYRTAYQETQYF	TGTGCCAGTAGTATGGGGTACAGGACTGCGTACCAAGAGACCCAGTACTTC
-	TRBV28	-	TRBJ1-1	CASRDRRNTEAFF	TGTGCCAGCAGAGACAGGCGGAACACTGAAGCTTTCTTT
-	TRBV19	-	TRBJ2-1	CASSIGAGSINNEQFF	TGTGCCAGTAGTATAGGTGCGGGGTCGATCAACAATGAGCAGTTCTTC
-	TRBV6-1	-	TRBJ2-1	CASSEVGNRIVLNEQFF	TGTGCCAGCAGTGAGGTCGGGAACAGGATAGTCTTGAATGAGCAGTTCTTC
-	TRBV30	few	TRBJ2-5	CAWRGGPQETQYF	TGTGCCTGGAGGGGTGGGCCACAAGAGACCCAGTACTTC
-	TRBV19	few	TRBJ1-2	CASSPGGDRSYGYTF	TGTGCCAGTAGTCCCGGGGGGGATCGGAGCTATGGCTACACCTTC
-	TRBV4-2	-	TRBJ1-2	CASSVDSSGGGYTF	TGTGCCAGCAGCGTGGACAGCTCTGGCGGGGGCTACACCTTC
-	TRBV5-5	-	TRBJ2-2	CASSLGGDTGELFF	TGTGCCAGCAGCTTGGGCGGGGACACCGGGGAGCTGTTTTTT
-	TRBV6-5	-	TRBJ1-4	CASRLELGGEKLFF	TGTGCCAGCAGGCTGGAGCTGGGAGGGGAAAAACTGTTTTTT
-	TRBV7-2	-	TRBJ2-7	CASSLVGGRSSYEQYF	TGTGCCAGCAGCTTAGTGGGGGGTAGGTCCTCCTACGAGCAGTACTTC
-	TRBV5-4	-	TRBJ1-1	CASSLGGSMNTEAFF	TGTGCCAGCAGCTTGGGAGGGTCCATGAACACTGAAGCTTTCTTT
TRBD2	TRBV5-4	-	TRBJ2-7	CASSLAARGGSLEQYF	TGTGCCAGCAGCTTGGCCGCCCGGGGGGGTTCTCTCGAGCAGTACTTC